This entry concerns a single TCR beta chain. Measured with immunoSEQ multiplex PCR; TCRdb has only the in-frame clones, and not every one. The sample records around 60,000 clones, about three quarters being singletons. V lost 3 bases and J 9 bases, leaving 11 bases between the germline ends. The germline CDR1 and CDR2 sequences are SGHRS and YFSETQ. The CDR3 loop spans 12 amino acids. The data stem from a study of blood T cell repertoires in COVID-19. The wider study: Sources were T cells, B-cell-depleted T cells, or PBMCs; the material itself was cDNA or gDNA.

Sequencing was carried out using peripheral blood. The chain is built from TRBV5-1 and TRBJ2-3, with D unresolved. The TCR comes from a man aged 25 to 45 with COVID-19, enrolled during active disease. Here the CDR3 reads CASSSDMGTQYF. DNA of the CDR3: TGCGCCAGCAGCTCAGACATGGGCACGCAGTATTTT.